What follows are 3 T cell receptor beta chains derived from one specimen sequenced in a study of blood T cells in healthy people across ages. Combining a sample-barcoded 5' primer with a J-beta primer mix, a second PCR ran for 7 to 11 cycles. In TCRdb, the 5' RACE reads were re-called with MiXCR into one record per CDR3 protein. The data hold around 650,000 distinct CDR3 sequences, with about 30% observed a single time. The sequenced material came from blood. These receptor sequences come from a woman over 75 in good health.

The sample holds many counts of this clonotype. The CDR3 DNA sequence: TGTGCCAGCAGTTTCAGCGGACAGGGTGGGGATGGCTACACCTTC. Translating gives CASSFSGQGGDGYTF. The chain employs TRBV7-2 and TRBJ1-2; 8 bases fit TRBD1. Germline CDR1 and CDR2: SGHTA and FQGNSA. CDR3 size: 15 residues. V shed 6 bases and J 6 bases; nucleotides not matched to a gene: 12.

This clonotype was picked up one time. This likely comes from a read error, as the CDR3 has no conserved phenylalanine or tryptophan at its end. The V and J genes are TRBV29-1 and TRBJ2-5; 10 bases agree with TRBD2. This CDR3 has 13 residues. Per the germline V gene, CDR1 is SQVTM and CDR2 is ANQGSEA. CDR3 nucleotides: TGCAACTTAGCCGGGACTAGCGTAGAGACCCAGTACTGC. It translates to CNLAGTSVETQYC.

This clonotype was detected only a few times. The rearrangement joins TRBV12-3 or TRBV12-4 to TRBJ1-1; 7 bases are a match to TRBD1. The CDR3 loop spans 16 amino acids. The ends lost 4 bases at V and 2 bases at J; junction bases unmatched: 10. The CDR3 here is CASSSLRQGGNTEAFF. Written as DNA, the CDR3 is TGTGCCAGCAGTTCCCTACGCCAGGGGGGCAACACTGAAGCTTTCTTT.